The rows below give T cell receptor beta chains drawn from one sample of a study of CD8 T cells in ankylosing spondylitis. TCRdb called the 5' RACE reads again in MiXCR, with one record for every CDR3 protein. The sample lists fewer than 650,000 distinct CDR3 sequences, roughly 13% occurring once. Sequenced: blood, either unsorted or a sorted T cell fraction (not recorded which). All receptors derive from a male donor with ankylosing spondylitis. Both conserved end residues are part of each CDR3. Each record gives: J gene, D gene, clone size, V gene, CDR3 protein, CDR3 DNA. A D gene is named only where the DNA matches it firmly. Clone size is stated in some rows and not others, as once, few, many or a class when expanded.

TRBJ2-1	NA	few	TRBV20-1	CSASVREFYNEQFF	TGCAGTGCTAGTGTGAGGGAGTTTTACAATGAGCAGTTCTTC
TRBJ2-2	NA	NA	TRBV11-2	CASSLELSTGELFF	TGTGCCAGCAGCTTGGAACTATCAACCGGGGAGCTGTTTTTT
TRBJ1-2	TRBD1	few	TRBV12-3/TRBV12-4	CASTATGGSGYTF	TGTGCCAGCACCGCTACAGGGGGCTCTGGCTACACCTTC
TRBJ2-5	TRBD2	few	TRBV5-1	CASSGGLALMETQYF	TGCGCCAGCAGCGGGGGACTAGCGTTGATGGAGACCCAGTACTTC
TRBJ1-5	NA	NA	TRBV2	CASRWGADQPQHF	TGTGCCAGCAGATGGGGGGCGGATCAGCCCCAGCATTTT
TRBJ2-5	TRBD1	NA	TRBV11-2	CASSPRQGGETQYF	TGTGCCAGCAGCCCCAGACAGGGCGGAGAGACCCAGTACTTC
TRBJ2-1	NA	NA	TRBV20-1	CSATPTSRAYNEQFF	TGCAGTGCTACCCCGACTAGTCGGGCGTACAATGAGCAGTTCTTC
TRBJ2-1	TRBD2	many	TRBV12-3/TRBV12-4	CASTPGGEGNNEQFF	TGTGCCAGCACCCCGGGGGGGGAGGGGAACAATGAGCAGTTCTTC
TRBJ2-3	TRBD2	many	TRBV24-1	CATSDRLAGDGITDTQYF	TGTGCCACCAGTGATAGACTAGCGGGAGATGGTATCACAGATACGCAGTATTTT
TRBJ1-2	NA	NA	TRBV3-1	CASTLGAGPGYTF	TGTGCCAGCACCCTCGGGGCCGGTCCTGGCTACACCTTC
TRBJ2-1	TRBD2	NA	TRBV10-1	CASSAALAGENEQFF	TGCGCCAGCAGTGCGGCCCTAGCGGGGGAGAATGAGCAGTTCTTC
TRBJ2-3	TRBD2	many	TRBV10-3	CAISTLAGGTDTQYF	TGTGCCATCAGCACTTTAGCGGGAGGCACAGATACGCAGTATTTT
TRBJ2-5	NA	many	TRBV14	CASSQEFGGIQETQYF	TGTGCCAGCAGCCAAGAATTCGGGGGAATCCAAGAGACCCAGTACTTC
TRBJ1-2	NA	many	TRBV12-3/TRBV12-4	CASSPGWGVYGYTF	TGTGCCAGCAGTCCCGGGTGGGGTGTCTATGGCTACACCTTC
TRBJ2-3	TRBD1	few	TRBV12-3/TRBV12-4	CASSSQGANTDTQYF	TGTGCCAGCAGTTCTCAGGGGGCAAACACAGATACGCAGTATTTT
TRBJ2-1	NA	NA	TRBV5-6	CAISRRPGEQFF	TGTGCCATCAGCCGACGGCCTGGTGAGCAGTTCTTC
TRBJ2-1	NA	many	TRBV20-1	CSAPGPGTYNEQFF	TGCAGTGCTCCTGGTCCTGGGACCTACAATGAGCAGTTCTTC
TRBJ2-1	NA	many	TRBV20-1	CSASLTVSGRFF	TGCAGTGCTAGTCTGACCGTGTCGGGAAGGTTCTTC
TRBJ1-2	TRBD1	NA	TRBV20-1	CSARPRTGEVYGYTF	TGCAGTGCTAGACCTCGGACAGGGGAGGTCTATGGCTACACCTTC
TRBJ2-1	TRBD2	few	TRBV29-1	CSGAPAGAGEQFF	TGCAGCGGTGCCCCAGCGGGAGCGGGTGAGCAGTTCTTC
TRBJ1-2	TRBD1	few	TRBV7-6	CASSLAGDSGYTF	TGTGCCAGCAGCTTAGCAGGGGACAGTGGCTACACCTTC
TRBJ2-1	NA	NA	TRBV27	CASTPGSRYNEQFF	TGTGCCAGCACCCCAGGGTCTCGGTACAATGAGCAGTTCTTC
TRBJ1-1	TRBD1	few	TRBV18	CASSGQQGYGNTEAFF	TGTGCCAGCTCGGGTCAACAGGGGTATGGGAACACTGAAGCTTTCTTT
TRBJ2-7	NA	NA	TRBV15	CATSRWGGGAHEQYF	TGTGCCACCAGCAGATGGGGTGGGGGGGCGCACGAGCAGTACTTC
TRBJ2-7	NA	few	TRBV10-3	CAIRDSSGEQYF	TGTGCCATCAGGGACTCCTCCGGGGAGCAGTACTTC
TRBJ1-5	NA	NA	TRBV6-1	CASSPSRGRDQPQHF	TGTGCCAGCAGTCCCTCCAGGGGAAGAGATCAGCCCCAGCATTTT
TRBJ2-3	NA	many	TRBV5-1	CASSLGSPGDTQYF	TGCGCCAGCAGCTTAGGGTCCCCCGGGGATACGCAGTATTTT
TRBJ1-1	NA	many	TRBV12-3/TRBV12-4	CASSSAENTEAFF	TGTGCCAGCAGTTCGGCAGAGAACACTGAAGCTTTCTTT
TRBJ2-1	NA	NA	TRBV19	CASSISRPDGLKEQFF	TGTGCCAGTAGTATTTCTCGCCCGGACGGGCTTAAAGAGCAGTTCTTC
TRBJ1-3	NA	NA	TRBV7-2	CASSEWGATGNTIYF	TGTGCCAGCAGCGAGTGGGGGGCGACTGGAAACACCATATATTTT
TRBJ1-6	NA	NA	TRBV30	CAWSVNPHNSPLHF	TGTGCCTGGAGCGTTAATCCCCACAATTCACCCCTCCACTTT